This T cell receptor beta chain is drawn from a study of T cells in localized non-small cell lung cancer. TCRdb's copy holds only in-frame clones and misses some; the assay was immunoSEQ multiplex PCR. The sample holds fewer than 8,000 clones; roughly 92% are singletons and the top ten take under 3.5%. Germline CDR1 SNHLY, CDR2 FYNNEI. V lost 5 bases, J lost 3 bases, and 10 bases lay in between. CDR3 length: 13 residues. This sequence joins TRBV2 and TRBJ1-2, with D unresolved. The sample here was peripheral blood, taken before any cancer treatment. The receptor comes from a woman aged 35 to 70 with stage I lung adenocarcinoma. The chain's CDR3 is CASSHDSDYGYTF. The CDR3 coding sequence is TGTGCCAGCAGTCACGACTCTGACTATGGCTACACCTTC.